This TCR beta chain emerged from a study of T cells in Graves' hyperthyroidism and ophthalmopathy (dated by TCRdb to between 2018 and 2021). Regarding the study in general: Peripheral blood samples were taken at initial diagnosis, before any treatment was given. A discovery cohort of about 96 patients, approximately 45 with Graves' ophthalmopathy and approximately 60 with stable Graves' hyperthyroidism, was used to find distinguishing TCR V-J signatures. After sampling, hyperthyroidism patients received methimazole starting at 30 mg daily, and ophthalmopathy patients received high-dose intravenous methylprednisolone. In addition, the study compared T-cell repertoires in thyroid tissue and in blood from over 5 Graves' hyperthyroidism patients. For training and testing, the 100 or so patients in the discovery cohort were randomly divided in a 7:3 ratio. Prospective prediction of ophthalmopathy was tested in an independent validation cohort of fewer than 20 hyperthyroidism patients and 17 patients who later progressed to ophthalmopathy. According to the paper, TCR Vbeta CDR3 sequencing was carried out on approximately 140 peripheral blood samples, which came from about 45 ophthalmopathy, around 74 hyperthyroidism and approximately 17 progressor patients.

Overall study results and their limits: Most expanded thyroid clonotypes (frequency above 0.001) were also detected in blood, suggesting blood repertoires may reflect thyroid immune responses. During validation, the model predicted progression to ophthalmopathy a median of around 6 months ahead of onset, with approximately 71% sensitivity and 72% to 80% specificity. In cross-validation, a model built on a 13 V-J signature told ophthalmopathy apart from stable hyperthyroidism with 85% to 90% sensitivity and around 84% specificity, and in testing the same model reached 80%/75%. Sample size was not statistically predetermined, and blinding of investigators to group allocation was not performed.

The TCR beta CDR3 regions were amplified from RNA transcripts. The TCR CDR3 was subjected to a first round of RT-PCR using the HTBI primer set and the Qiagen OneStep RT-PCR kit. A second multiplex PCR round built the libraries, followed by size selection and purification. Paired-end sequencing of the libraries was performed with 100 bp reads on an Illumina HiSeq2000. Under the source paper's analysis protocol: SOAPnuke was used to process the raw data, removing reads that contained adapters or uncalled bases, had a mean Phred below 15, or lacked an exact match to the constant primer or identifier. COPE v1.2.5 was used to merge high-quality paired reads, and clonotypes were defined as unique nucleotide sequences. MiTCR v1.1 was used to align the clonotypes against IMGT TRBV, TRBD and TRBJ reference segments. The analysis included only V-J combinations with a frequency above 0.0001, which together covered 98% to 99.2% of the repertoires. The TCS score was defined as F50 (clonal expansion) divided by E x V (chaos), with BLOSUM62-based TCRdist calculated between CDR3 peptides within each V-J. Welch's t-statistics and random forest reduced fewer than 550 V-J features to 13, which were used in a naive Bayes classifier (R e1071). TCRdb reprocessed the public reads (quality trimming at Q25 with fastp, clone calling with MiXCR) and kept in-frame beta chains. When rows share a CDR3 protein, they turn into one entry using the most common DNA and genes. The V and J calls were determined by TCRdb, not by the authors. The sample table contains approximately 480,000 distinct CDR3 sequences; only one count was recorded for less than 25% of them. The top ten hold around 27% of the sample.

From its cysteine to its phenylalanine, the CDR3 spans 15 amino acids. The read is trimmed to its CDR3 DNA, 45 bases read in frame from base 1. For CDR1 and CDR2, the germline V gene lists SGHRS and YFSETQ. Between the V and J ends, shortened by 0 bases and 4 bases respectively, the junction contains 8 bases. A patient counted as having stable Graves' hyperthyroidism if no progression to ophthalmopathy occurred over 18 months of follow-up. Hyperthyroidism patients were aged 18 to 65 years and newly diagnosed, with disease duration of less than 2 months. The study excluded patients with uncontrolled infections, other autoimmune diseases, pregnancy or lactation. Diagnoses were based on clinical symptoms, serum thyroxine and TRAb, thyroid ultrasound and orbital computed tomography. PBMCs were separated from roughly 9.3 ml of fresh peripheral blood using Ficoll-Paque density gradient centrifugation. Total RNA was extracted using Trizol reagent, and RNA quality was assessed on an Agilent 2100 Bioanalyzer.

In regard to this clonotype: This receptor's antigen is unknown. Qualities for individual bases were not recorded, and no much larger clone is one base off.

The sequencing input was blood. This clonotype was sampled from a young man with Graves' hyperthyroidism. The sequence joins TRBV5-1 to TRBJ2-6, with TRBD2 perhaps the D gene, on 6 matching bases. In nucleotides, the sequence is TGCGCCAGCAGCTTGGATGGGAGGGGGGCCAACGTCCTGACTTTC. The translation is CASSLDGRGANVLTF.